This T cell receptor (beta chain) is drawn from a study of T cell responses to AZD1222 COVID-19 vaccine. Germline V gene data show CDR1 as SGDLS and CDR2 as YYNGEE. This CDR3 comprises 15 residues. V shed 0 bases and J 8 bases; nucleotides not matched to a gene: 5. Here immunoSEQ multiplex PCR was the method, and the copy in TCRdb shows in-frame clones only, minus some. The table records 90,000 or so clones, nearly 90% of them present only once. The source of this sequence is an adult in good health. Sequences were derived from peripheral blood, sampled on day 0 of AZD1222 vaccination. The chain uses TRBV9 and TRBJ2-1; 10 nucleotides line up with TRBD1. The CDR3 protein is CASSVGQGAHDEQFF. CDR3 nucleotides: TGTGCCAGCAGCGTAGGACAGGGGGCGCACGATGAGCAGTTCTTC.